The 18 T cell receptor beta chains reported below all come from one sample, sequenced in a study of PD-L1 blockade in urothelial cancer. Profiling relied on immunoSEQ multiplex PCR, and the TCRdb table lists in-frame clones only, not all of them. This sample carries almost 50,000 clones, around 84% of them seen once, and the ten largest clones take approximately 2.9%. Time point described: pretreatment peripheral blood. This specimen consisted of PBMCs, obtained around atezolizumab (anti-PD-L1) treatment. Receptor source: a man between 65 and 85 years old with urothelial cancer.

V and J are TRBV9 and TRBJ2-1; 8 bases fit TRBD2. CDR3 length equals 15 residues. The ends lost 0 bases at V and 4 bases at J; junction bases unmatched: 3. Looked up from germline, CDR1 is SGDLS and CDR2 is YYNGEE. The CDR3 sequence: CASSVGAGGYNEQFF. The CDR3 DNA is TGTGCCAGCAGCGTAGGGGCGGGGGGATACAATGAGCAGTTCTTC.

This chain links TRBV5-1 with TRBJ1-1; 8 bases agree with TRBD1. The V and J ends lost 3 bases and 4 bases, in that order; junction bases with no gene match: 11. The germline V gene has CDR1 SGHRS and CDR2 YFSETQ. The CDR3 spans 16 residues. The CDR3 nucleotides read TGCGCCAGCAGCTACCGGACAGGGTCAACCGGCACTGAAGCTTTCTTT. The encoded protein is CASSYRTGSTGTEAFF.

CDR3 in amino acids: CASSLNPEREQYF. The CDR3 nucleotides read TGTGCCAGCAGCTTAAATCCCGAGCGGGAGCAGTACTTC. The gene calls are TRBV7-2 and TRBJ2-7, with D maybe TRBD2 (5 bases). This CDR3 comprises 13 residues. CDR1 and CDR2 (germline): SGHTA, FQGNSA. V was cut by 2 bases and J by 7 bases, with 12 bases left in between.

V usage is TRBV5-1 and J usage is TRBJ1-1; the match to TRBD1 covers 7 bases. The CDR3 has 14 residues. Germline CDR1 and CDR2: SGHRS and YFSETQ. V lost 4 bases and J lost 4; bases outside the gene matches: 7. CDR3 residues: CASSPGAGGTEAFF. Written as DNA, the CDR3 is TGCGCCAGCAGCCCGGGAGCAGGGGGCACTGAAGCTTTCTTT.

The chain carries TRBV7-2 and TRBJ1-2; weak D call: TRBD1 (5 bases). The germline CDR1 and CDR2 sequences are SGHTA and FQGNSA. V gave up 1 base and J gave up 7 bases, with 10 bases separating them. The CDR3 has 13 residues. CDR3 in amino acids: CASSLGGGVGYTF. CDR3 DNA sequence: TGTGCCAGCAGCTTAGGCGGGGGGGTTGGCTACACCTTC.

The chain links TRBV27 to TRBJ2-3; possibly TRBD2 for D (6 bases). In germline, CDR1 is MNHEY, CDR2 SMNVEV (reference sequence). The CDR3 loop spans 14 amino acids. V was pared by 5 bases and J by 6 bases, with 15 bases between. DNA of the CDR3: TGTGCCAGCAGTCCCGGACTACTCCGGGATACGCAGTATTTT. Its translation: CASSPGLLRDTQYF.

CDR3 bases: TGCGCCAGCAGCCACGGGACAGGGGATAATTCACCCCTCCACTTT. It translates to CASSHGTGDNSPLHF. The gene calls are TRBV4-3 and TRBJ1-6; 10 bases are a match to TRBD1. The V gene end was trimmed by 3 bases and the J gene end by 5 bases; junction bases not matched to a gene: 1. CDR1 is LGHNA, CDR2 YSLEER, per germline. CDR3 length equals 15 residues.

This clone was detected a few times. The rearrangement joins TRBV5-1 to TRBJ2-7; 7 bases match TRBD1. The CDR3 has 16 residues. J gave up 9 bases and V 6 bases, and 21 bases lay outside the gene matches. From germline, CDR1 is SGHRS and CDR2 YFSETQ. DNA for the CDR3: TGCGCCAGCAACCCCGTCCCCGGGACCAGGGGGTCTTTGCAGTACTTC. As protein: CASNPVPGTRGSLQYF.

The gene calls are TRBV5-1 and TRBJ1-3; D is possibly TRBD1 (5 bases). V was cut by 0 bases and J by 0 bases, with 7 bases left in between. The germline V gene encodes CDR1 SGHRS and CDR2 YFSETQ. The CDR3 loop spans 15 amino acids. This CDR3 is CASSLADSSGNTIYF. In DNA form, the CDR3 reads TGCGCCAGCAGCTTGGCCGACAGCTCTGGAAACACCATATATTTT. Drawing the rest from reference TRBV5-1 and TRBJ1-3, the complete variable domain is KAGVTQTPRYLIKTRGQQVTLSCSPISGHRSVSWYQQTPGQGLQFLFEYFSETQRNKGNFPGRFSGRQFSNSRSEMNVSTLELGDSALYLCASSLADSSGNTIYFGEGSWLTVV.

The J gene is TRBJ1-6, the V gene TRBV27, with 7 bases matching TRBD1. In germline, CDR1 is MNHEY, CDR2 SMNVEV (reference sequence). With V trimmed by 3 bases and J by 7 bases, 3 bases remained unmatched. The CDR3 has 14 residues. CDR3 DNA: TGTGCCAGCAGTTTTAGGGGGCGAAATTCACCCCTCCACTTT. Amino acids: CASSFRGRNSPLHF.

This chain joins TRBV15 and TRBJ2-5; 9 bases are shared with TRBD1. The CDR3 is made up of 16 amino acids. Germline-derived CDR1 and CDR2 are LNHNV and YYDKDF (reference sequence). V was pared by 2 bases and J by 4 bases, with 8 bases of the junction left unmatched. CDR3: CATSRKTGGFGETQYF. The CDR3, as DNA: TGTGCCACCAGCAGAAAGACAGGGGGATTTGGAGAGACCCAGTACTTC.

CDR3 residues: CASSLTTGELFF. For the CDR3, the DNA is TGTGCCAGCAGCTTAACTACCGGGGAGCTGTTTTTT. The chain uses TRBV7-8 and TRBJ2-2, with D unclear. Trimming took 2 bases from V and 5 from J, leaving 3 bases between them. Germline V gives CDR1 SGHVS, CDR2 FQNEAQ. The CDR3 has 12 residues.

V is TRBV18 and J is TRBJ2-1; D is possibly TRBD1 (6 bases). Per the germline V gene, CDR1 is KGHSH and CDR2 is LQKENI. The CDR3 totals 14 residues. V lost 2 bases to trimming and J lost 9 bases, with 14 bases between them. This chain's CDR3 is CASSPYRDKSEQFF. DNA for the CDR3: TGTGCCAGCTCACCATACCGGGACAAAAGTGAGCAGTTCTTC.

The J gene is TRBJ2-7, the V gene TRBV28; a possible D gene is TRBD2 (5 bases). V gave up 3 bases and J gave up 4 bases, with 10 bases separating them. Germline CDR1 reads MDHEN; CDR2 reads SYDVKM. CDR3 length equals 13 residues. The CDR3 is CASSFFRGYEQYF. The CDR3, as DNA: TGTGCCAGCAGTTTTTTCCGAGGGTACGAGCAGTACTTC.

V is TRBV7-9 and J is TRBJ2-2, with D possibly matching TRBD2 (5 bases). The germline CDR1 and CDR2 sequences are SEHNR and FQNEAQ (reference sequence). This CDR3 has 13 amino acids. V lost 4 bases, J lost 5 bases, and 8 bases lay in between. In DNA form, the CDR3 reads TGTGCCAGCAGCTACGGAGGTACCGGGGAGCTGTTTTTT. Translating gives CASSYGGTGELFF.

J is TRBJ2-1 and V is TRBV5-1, with 12 bases that match TRBD2. This CDR3 comprises 15 residues. The germline CDR1 and CDR2 sequences are SGHRS and YFSETQ. V shed 4 bases and J 7 bases; nucleotides not matched to a gene: 6. For the CDR3, the DNA is TGCGCCAGCAGCACTAGCGGGGGGCTTGTTAATGAGCAGTTCTTC. Translated: CASSTSGGLVNEQFF.

The chain couples TRBV5-4 to TRBJ1-2, with D perhaps TRBD1 (5 bases). The CDR3 loop spans 16 amino acids. Per the germline V gene, CDR1 is SGHNT and CDR2 is YYREEE (reference sequence). The V and J ends lost 2 bases and 3 bases respectively, with 17 bases between them. The CDR3 bases are TGTGCCAGCAGCTTCCAACAGGTGAAATCTTACTATGGCTACACCTTC. Amino acid sequence: CASSFQQVKSYYGYTF.

V and J are TRBV7-7 and TRBJ2-2; 9 nucleotides align to TRBD2. This CDR3 spans 16 amino acids. The ends lost 5 bases at V and 6 bases at J; junction bases unmatched: 10. The germline CDR1 and CDR2 sequences are SSHAT and FNYEAQ (reference sequence). The DNA of the CDR3 is TGTGCCAGCAGCCCATCGGGCGGGGGGGCGCCCGGGGAGCTGTTTTTT. The encoded protein is CASSPSGGGAPGELFF. The full variable domain, in which reference TRBV7-7 and TRBJ2-2 provide the parts outside the CDR3, is GAGVSQSPRYKVTKRGQDVTLRCDPISSHATLYWYQQALGQGPEFLTYFNYEAQPDKSGLPSDRFSAERPEGSISTLTIQRTEQRDSAMYRCASSPSGGGAPGELFFGEGSRLTVL.